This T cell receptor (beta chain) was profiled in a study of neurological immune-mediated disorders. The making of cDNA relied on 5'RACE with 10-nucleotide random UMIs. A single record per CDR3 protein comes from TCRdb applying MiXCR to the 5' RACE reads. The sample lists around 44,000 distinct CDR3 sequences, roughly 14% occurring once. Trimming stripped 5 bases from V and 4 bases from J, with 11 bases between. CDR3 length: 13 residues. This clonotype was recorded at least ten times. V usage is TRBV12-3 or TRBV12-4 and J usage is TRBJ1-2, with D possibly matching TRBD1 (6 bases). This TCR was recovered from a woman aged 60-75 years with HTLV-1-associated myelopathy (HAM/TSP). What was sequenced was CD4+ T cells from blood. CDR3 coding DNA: TGTGCCAGCAGTACAGACAGGATCTATGGCTACACCTTC. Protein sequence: CASSTDRIYGYTF.